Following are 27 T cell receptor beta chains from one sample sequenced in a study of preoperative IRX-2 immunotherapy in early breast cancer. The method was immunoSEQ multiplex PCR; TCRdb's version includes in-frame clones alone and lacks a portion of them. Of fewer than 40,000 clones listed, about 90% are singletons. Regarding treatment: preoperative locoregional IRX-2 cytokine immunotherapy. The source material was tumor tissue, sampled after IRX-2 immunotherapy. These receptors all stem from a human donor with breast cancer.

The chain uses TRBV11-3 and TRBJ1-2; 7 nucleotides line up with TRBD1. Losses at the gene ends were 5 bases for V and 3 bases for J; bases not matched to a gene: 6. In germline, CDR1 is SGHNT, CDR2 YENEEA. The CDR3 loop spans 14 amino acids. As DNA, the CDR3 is TGTGCCAGCAGCGAAACAGGGGTAGACTATGGCTACACCTTC. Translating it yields CASSETGVDYGYTF.

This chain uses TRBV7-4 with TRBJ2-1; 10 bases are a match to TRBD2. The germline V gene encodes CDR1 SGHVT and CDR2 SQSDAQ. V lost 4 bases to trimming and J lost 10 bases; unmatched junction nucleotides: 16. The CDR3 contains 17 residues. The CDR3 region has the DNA TGTGCCAGCAGCTCAAAAGGACTAGCGGTCGGGTACAGGGAGCAGTTCTTC. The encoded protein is CASSSKGLAVGYREQFF.

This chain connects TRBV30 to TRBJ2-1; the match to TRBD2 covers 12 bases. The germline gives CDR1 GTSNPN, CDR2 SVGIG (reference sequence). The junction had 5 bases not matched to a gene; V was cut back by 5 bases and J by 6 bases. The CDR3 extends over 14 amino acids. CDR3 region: CAWDTSGGPNEQFF. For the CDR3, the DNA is TGTGCCTGGGATACTAGCGGGGGGCCCAATGAGCAGTTCTTC.

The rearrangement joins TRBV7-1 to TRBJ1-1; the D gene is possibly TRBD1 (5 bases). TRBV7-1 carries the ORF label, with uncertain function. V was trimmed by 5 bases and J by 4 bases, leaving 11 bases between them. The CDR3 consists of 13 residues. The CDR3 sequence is CASSRGSTTEAFF. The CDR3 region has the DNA TGTGCCAGCAGCCGGGGGTCCACCACTGAAGCTTTCTTT.

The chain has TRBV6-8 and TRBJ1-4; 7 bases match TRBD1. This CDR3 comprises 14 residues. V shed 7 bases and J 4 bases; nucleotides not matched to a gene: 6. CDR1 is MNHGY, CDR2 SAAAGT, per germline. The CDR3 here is CASTRGQSNEKLFF. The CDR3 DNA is TGTGCCAGCACCAGGGGACAGAGTAATGAAAAACTGTTTTTT.

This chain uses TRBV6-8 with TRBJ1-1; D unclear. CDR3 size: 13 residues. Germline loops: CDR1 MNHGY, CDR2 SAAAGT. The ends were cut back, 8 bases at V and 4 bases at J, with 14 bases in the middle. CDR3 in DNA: TGTGCCAGCGGGATCCTAATCGGCACTGAAGCTTTCTTT. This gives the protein CASGILIGTEAFF.

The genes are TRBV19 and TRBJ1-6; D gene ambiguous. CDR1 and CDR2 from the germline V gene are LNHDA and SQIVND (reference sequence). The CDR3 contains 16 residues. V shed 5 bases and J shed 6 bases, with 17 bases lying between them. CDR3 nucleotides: TGTGCCAGTAGTGAACTCCCGGGAACCTCTAATTCACCCCTCCACTTT. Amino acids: CASSELPGTSNSPLHF.

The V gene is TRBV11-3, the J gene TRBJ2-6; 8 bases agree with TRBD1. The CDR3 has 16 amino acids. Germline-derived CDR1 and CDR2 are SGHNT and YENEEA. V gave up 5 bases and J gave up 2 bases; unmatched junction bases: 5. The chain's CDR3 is CASSLSRGPGANVLTF. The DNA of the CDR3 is TGTGCCAGCAGCCTCAGCAGGGGGCCTGGGGCCAACGTCCTGACTTTC.

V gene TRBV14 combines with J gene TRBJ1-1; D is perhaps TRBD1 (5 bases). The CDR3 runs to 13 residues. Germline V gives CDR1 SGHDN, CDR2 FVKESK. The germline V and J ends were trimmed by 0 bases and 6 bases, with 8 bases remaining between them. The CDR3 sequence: CASSQDSRAEAFF. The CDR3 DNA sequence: TGTGCCAGCAGCCAAGATAGCAGGGCTGAAGCTTTCTTT.

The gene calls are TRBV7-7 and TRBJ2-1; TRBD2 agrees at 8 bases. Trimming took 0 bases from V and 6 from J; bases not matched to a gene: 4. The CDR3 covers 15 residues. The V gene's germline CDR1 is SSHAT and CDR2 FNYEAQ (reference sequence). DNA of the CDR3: TGTGCCAGCAGCTTAGCTGCGGGGGGCTCCAATGAGCAGTTCTTC. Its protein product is CASSLAAGGSNEQFF.

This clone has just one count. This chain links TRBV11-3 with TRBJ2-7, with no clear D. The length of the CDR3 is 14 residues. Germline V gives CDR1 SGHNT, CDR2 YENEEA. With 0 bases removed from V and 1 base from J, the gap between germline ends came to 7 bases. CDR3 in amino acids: CASSLEPGSYEQYF. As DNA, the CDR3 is TGTGCCAGCAGCTTAGAACCCGGGTCCTACGAGCAGTACTTC.

CDR3 loop: CASREPGQAKGTEAFF. The DNA of the CDR3 is TGTGCCAGCAGAGAGCCGGGACAGGCGAAGGGAACTGAAGCTTTCTTT. This chain links TRBV6-8 with TRBJ1-1; 8 bases line up with TRBD1. This CDR3 comprises 16 residues. The V segment lost 6 bases and the J segment 5 bases; nucleotides outside the gene matches: 14. The germline V gene has CDR1 MNHGY and CDR2 SAAAGT.

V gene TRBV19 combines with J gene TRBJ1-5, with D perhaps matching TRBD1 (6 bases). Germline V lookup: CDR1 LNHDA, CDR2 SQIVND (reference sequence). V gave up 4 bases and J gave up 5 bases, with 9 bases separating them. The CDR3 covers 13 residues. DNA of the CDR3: TGTGCCAGTAGTACAGGGGTAGATCAGCCCCAGCATTTT. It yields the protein CASSTGVDQPQHF.

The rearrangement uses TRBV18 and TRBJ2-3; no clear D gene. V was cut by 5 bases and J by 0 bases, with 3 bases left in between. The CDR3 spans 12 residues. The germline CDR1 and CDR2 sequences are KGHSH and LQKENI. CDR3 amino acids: CASSGSTDTQYF. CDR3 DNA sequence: TGTGCCAGCTCAGGTAGCACAGATACGCAGTATTTT.

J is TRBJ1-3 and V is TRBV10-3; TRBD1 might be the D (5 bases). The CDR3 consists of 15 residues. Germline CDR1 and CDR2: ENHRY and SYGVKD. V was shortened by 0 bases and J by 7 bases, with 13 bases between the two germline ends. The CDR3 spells CAISESGQGWNTIYF. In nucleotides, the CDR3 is TGTGCCATCAGTGAGTCCGGGCAGGGCTGGAACACCATATATTTT.

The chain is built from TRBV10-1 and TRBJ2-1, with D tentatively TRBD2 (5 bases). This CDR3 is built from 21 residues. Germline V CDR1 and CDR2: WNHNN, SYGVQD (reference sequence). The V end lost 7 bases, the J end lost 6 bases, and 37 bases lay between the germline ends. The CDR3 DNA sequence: TGCGCCAGCAATGCCCCCACCGCTGCAAGGACTTGCCCCGAAAAGGCCAATGAGCAGTTCTTC. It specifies CASNAPTAARTCPEKANEQFF.

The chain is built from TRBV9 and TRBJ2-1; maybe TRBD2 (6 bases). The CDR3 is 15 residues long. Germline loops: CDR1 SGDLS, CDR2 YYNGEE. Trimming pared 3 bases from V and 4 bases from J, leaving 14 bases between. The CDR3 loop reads CASSERGNPYNEQFF. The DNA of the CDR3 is TGTGCCAGCAGCGAACGGGGGAACCCTTACAATGAGCAGTTCTTC.

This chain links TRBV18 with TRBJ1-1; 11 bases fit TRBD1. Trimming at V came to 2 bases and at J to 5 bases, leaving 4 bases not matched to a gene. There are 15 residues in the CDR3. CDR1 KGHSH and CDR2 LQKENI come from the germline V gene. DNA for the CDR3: TGTGCCAGCTCACCAAACGGACAGGGGGCGACTGAAGCTTTCTTT. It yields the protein CASSPNGQGATEAFF.

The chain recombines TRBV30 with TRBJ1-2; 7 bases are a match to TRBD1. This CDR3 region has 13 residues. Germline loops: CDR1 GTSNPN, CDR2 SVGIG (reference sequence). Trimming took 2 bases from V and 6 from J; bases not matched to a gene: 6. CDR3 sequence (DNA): TGTGCCTGGAGTCCAACAGGGGTGAATGGCTACACCTTC. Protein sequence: CAWSPTGVNGYTF.

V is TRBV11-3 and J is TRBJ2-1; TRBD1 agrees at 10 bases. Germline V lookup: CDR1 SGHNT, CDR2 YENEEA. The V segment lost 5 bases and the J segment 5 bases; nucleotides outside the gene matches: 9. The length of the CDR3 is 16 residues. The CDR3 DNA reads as TGTGCCAGCAGCCCCCAGACAGGGGGCAATAACAATGAGCAGTTCTTC. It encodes CASSPQTGGNNNEQFF. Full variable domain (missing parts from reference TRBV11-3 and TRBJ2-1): EAGVVQSPRYKIIEKKQPVAFWCNPISGHNTLYWYLQNLGQGPELLIRYENEEAVDDSQLPKDRFSAERLKGVDSTLKIQPAELGDSAVYLCASSPQTGGNNNEQFFGPGTRLTVL.

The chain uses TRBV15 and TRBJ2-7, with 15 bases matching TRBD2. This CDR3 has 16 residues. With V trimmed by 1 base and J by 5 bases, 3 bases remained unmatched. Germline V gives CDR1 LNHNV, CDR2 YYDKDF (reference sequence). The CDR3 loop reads CATSRGTSGGDDEQYV. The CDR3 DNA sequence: TGTGCCACCAGCAGAGGGACTAGCGGGGGGGATGACGAGCAGTACGTC.

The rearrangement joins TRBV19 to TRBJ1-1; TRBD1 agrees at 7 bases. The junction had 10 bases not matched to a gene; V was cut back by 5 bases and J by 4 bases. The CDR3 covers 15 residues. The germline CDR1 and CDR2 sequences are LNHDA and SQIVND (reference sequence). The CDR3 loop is CASSPQTGWGTEAFF. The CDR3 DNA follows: TGTGCCAGTAGTCCTCAGACAGGGTGGGGCACTGAAGCTTTCTTT.

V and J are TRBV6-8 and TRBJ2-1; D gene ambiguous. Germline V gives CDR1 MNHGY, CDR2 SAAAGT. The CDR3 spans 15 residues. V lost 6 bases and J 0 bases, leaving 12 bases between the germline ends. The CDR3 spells CASRVLTNSYNEQFF. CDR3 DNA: TGTGCCAGCAGGGTCTTGACCAACTCCTACAATGAGCAGTTCTTC.

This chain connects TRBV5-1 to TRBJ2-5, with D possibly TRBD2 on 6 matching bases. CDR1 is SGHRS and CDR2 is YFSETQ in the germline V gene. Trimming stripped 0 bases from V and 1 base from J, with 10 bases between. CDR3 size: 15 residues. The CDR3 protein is CASSLGSGAQETQYF. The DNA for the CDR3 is TGCGCCAGCAGCTTGGGTAGCGGAGCCCAAGAGACCCAGTACTTC. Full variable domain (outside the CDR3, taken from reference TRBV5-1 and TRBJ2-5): KAGVTQTPRYLIKTRGQQVTLSCSPISGHRSVSWYQQTPGQGLQFLFEYFSETQRNKGNFPGRFSGRQFSNSRSEMNVSTLELGDSALYLCASSLGSGAQETQYFGPGTRLLVL.

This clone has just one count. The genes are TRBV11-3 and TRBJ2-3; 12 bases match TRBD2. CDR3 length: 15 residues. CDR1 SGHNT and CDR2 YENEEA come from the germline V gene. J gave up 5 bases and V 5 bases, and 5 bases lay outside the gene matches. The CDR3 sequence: CASSVTSGGIDTQYF. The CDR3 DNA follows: TGTGCCAGCAGCGTTACTAGCGGGGGGATAGATACGCAGTATTTT.

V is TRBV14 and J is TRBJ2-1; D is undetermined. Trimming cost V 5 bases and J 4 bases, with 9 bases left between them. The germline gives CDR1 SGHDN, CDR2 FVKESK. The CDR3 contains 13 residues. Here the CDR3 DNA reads TGTGCCAGCAGCGTGCAAATTTACAATGAGCAGTTCTTC. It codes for CASSVQIYNEQFF.

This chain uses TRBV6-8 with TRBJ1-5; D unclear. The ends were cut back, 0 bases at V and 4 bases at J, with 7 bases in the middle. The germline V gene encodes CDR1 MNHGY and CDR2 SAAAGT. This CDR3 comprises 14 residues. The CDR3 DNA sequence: TGTGCCAGCAGTTACTCGAGAGGGAATCAGCCCCAGCATTTT. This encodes CASSYSRGNQPQHF.